Listed here are 11 T cell receptor beta chains from one sample, sequenced in a study of T cell repertoires in aging, cancer and after chemotherapy. The template was genomic DNA from peripheral blood, not RNA. Rearranged V-D-J TRB sequences were amplified with a mixed TRB-A/B primer pool. Via MiXCR, TCRdb re-called the multiplex PCR reads, giving one row per CDR3 protein. The data hold about 8,600 distinct CDR3 sequences, with 20% to 25% observed a single time. The sample was blood. Receptors originate from a human donor with a blood cancer.

This clonotype has only a few counts. J is TRBJ2-1 and V is TRBV11-2; TRBD1 might be the D (6 bases). From germline, CDR1 is SGHAT and CDR2 FQNNGV. V was clipped by 5 bases and J by 1 base, with 18 bases between them. This CDR3 spans 17 amino acids. In DNA form, the CDR3 reads TGTGCCAGCAGCCAAGGGGGAGCGTGGCGTTCCTACAATGAGCAGTTCTTC. Protein sequence: CASSQGGAWRSYNEQFF.

The sample holds one count of this clonotype. The DNA for the CDR3 is TGTGCCAGCAGCTCCTGGGACAGAGAAGAAGAGACCCAGTACTTC. Its translation: CASSSWDREEETQYF. The chain has TRBV11-2 and TRBJ2-5; 7 bases align to TRBD1. Trimming removed 4 bases from V and 3 bases from J; junction bases left unmatched: 8. Germline CDR1 reads SGHAT; CDR2 reads FQNNGV. This CDR3 comprises 15 residues.

This clonotype occurred many times. CDR3 amino acids: CASSLESGAEPQETQYF. CDR3 DNA sequence: TGTGCCAGCAGCTTAGAGAGCGGGGCGGAACCCCAAGAGACCCAGTACTTC. The chain couples TRBV7-2 to TRBJ2-5, with TRBD2 matching over 7 bases. CDR1 and CDR2 (germline): SGHTA, FQGNSA. The junction had 9 bases not matched to a gene; V was cut back by 1 base and J by 1 base. The CDR3 has 17 residues.

This chain joins TRBV10-3 and TRBJ2-2, with 9 positions matching TRBD2. The length of the CDR3 is 16 residues. V trimming: 3 bases; J trimming: 1 base; junction bases outside the gene matches: 3. Germline V CDR1 and CDR2: ENHRY, SYGVKD. The CDR3 protein is CAISDGLARNTGELFF. Here the CDR3 DNA reads TGTGCCATCAGTGACGGACTAGCGAGGAACACCGGGGAGCTGTTTTTT.

This clonotype has ten or more counts. The chain joins TRBV5-6 to TRBJ1-2, with a weak D call TRBD1 (5 bases). The germline V gene has CDR1 SGHDT and CDR2 YYEEEE. V was cut by 2 bases and J by 0 bases, with 11 bases left in between. This CDR3 is 15 amino acids long. The CDR3 DNA follows: TGTGCCAGCAGCTTTAGGGACGAAGCTAACTATGGCTACACCTTC. Encoded protein: CASSFRDEANYGYTF.

The V call is TRBV20-1, the J call TRBJ2-7; D is possibly TRBD2 (5 bases). This CDR3 region has 12 residues. Germline CDR1 reads DFQATT; CDR2 reads SNEGSKA (reference sequence). V was clipped by 5 bases and J by 0 bases, with 8 bases between them. CDR3 residues: CSALRDSYEQYF. Written as DNA, the CDR3 is TGCAGTGCTCTACGGGACTCCTACGAGCAGTACTTC.

This clonotype was seen a few times. The chain carries TRBV6-2 or TRBV6-3 and TRBJ1-1; 7 bases align to TRBD1. With V trimmed by 10 bases and J by 4 bases, 12 bases remained unmatched. CDR1 and CDR2 from the germline V gene are MNHEY and SVGEGT. This CDR3 spans 14 amino acids. For the CDR3, the DNA is TGTGCCACCCAGGGGGGTGCAGAGAGCACTGAAGCTTTCTTT. As protein: CATQGGAESTEAFF.

This clonotype showed up just a few times. This rearrangement joins TRBV7-9 to TRBJ2-3; perhaps TRBD2 as D (7 bases). Trimming cost V 1 base and J 0 bases, with 14 bases left between them. The CDR3 spans 17 residues. Germline CDR1 reads SEHNR; CDR2 reads FQNEAQ (reference sequence). CDR3 region: CASSLVRAGASTDTQYF. The CDR3 coding sequence is TGTGCCAGCAGCTTAGTCCGGGCGGGGGCCAGCACAGATACGCAGTATTTT.

The chain is built from TRBV7-3 and TRBJ2-2, with 10 positions matching TRBD1. V dropped 5 bases and J dropped 5; count of bases not matched to a gene: 5. Germline assignment: CDR1 SGHTA and CDR2 FQGTGA. CDR3 length: 15 residues. The CDR3 reads CASSLGQGYTGELFF. For the CDR3, the DNA is TGTGCCAGCAGCCTGGGACAGGGGTATACCGGGGAGCTGTTTTTT.

The sample holds a few counts of this clonotype. The gene calls are TRBV28 and TRBJ1-1; 7 bases line up with TRBD1. The CDR3 runs to 14 residues. Germline V gives CDR1 MDHEN, CDR2 SYDVKM. V gave up 6 bases and J gave up 6 bases; unmatched junction bases: 10. The CDR3 DNA sequence: TGTGCCAGCAGAACCGAAACAGGGGTACCTGAAGCTTTCTTT. As protein: CASRTETGVPEAFF.

Relative to its sample, this clonotype is medium-sized. This sequence joins TRBV27 and TRBJ2-1; 7 nucleotides line up with TRBD2. V lost 5 bases and J lost 2; bases outside the gene matches: 12. Germline V gives CDR1 MNHEY, CDR2 SMNVEV (reference sequence). CDR3 size: 17 residues. The CDR3 spells CASSPPGRKSTYNEQFF. The CDR3 DNA is TGTGCCAGCAGTCCGCCCGGGAGGAAGTCGACCTACAATGAGCAGTTCTTC.